The present T cell receptor beta chain was sequenced within a study of glioma-infiltrating T cells. In its sample, this clonotype was seen many times. Its specificity is unknown. General observations from the study: CDR3 overlap between tissue and blood was very small.

Using RNA template, CDR3s of TCR alpha and beta were amplified with iRepertoire arm-PCR. TCRdb reanalysed the multiplex PCR reads using MiXCR and keeps one entry per CDR3 protein. This table holds approximately 400,000 distinct CDR3 sequences, 41% found once. V shed 8 bases and J shed 4 bases, with 15 bases lying between them. Looked up from germline, CDR1 is LNHNV and CDR2 is YYDKDF (reference sequence). The CDR3 consists of 14 residues. Material: glioma tissue, nonneoplastic brain tissue, or PBMCs (not recorded which). The receptor's source is a human donor with low-grade glioma or glioblastoma, undergoing nonglioma brain surgery, or in good health (not recorded which). The genes are TRBV15 and TRBJ2-1; D possibly corresponds to TRBD1 (6 bases). In DNA, the CDR3 is TGTGCCACCCGACCGAGTGGGACATACAATGAGCAGTTCTTC. As protein: CATRPSGTYNEQFF.